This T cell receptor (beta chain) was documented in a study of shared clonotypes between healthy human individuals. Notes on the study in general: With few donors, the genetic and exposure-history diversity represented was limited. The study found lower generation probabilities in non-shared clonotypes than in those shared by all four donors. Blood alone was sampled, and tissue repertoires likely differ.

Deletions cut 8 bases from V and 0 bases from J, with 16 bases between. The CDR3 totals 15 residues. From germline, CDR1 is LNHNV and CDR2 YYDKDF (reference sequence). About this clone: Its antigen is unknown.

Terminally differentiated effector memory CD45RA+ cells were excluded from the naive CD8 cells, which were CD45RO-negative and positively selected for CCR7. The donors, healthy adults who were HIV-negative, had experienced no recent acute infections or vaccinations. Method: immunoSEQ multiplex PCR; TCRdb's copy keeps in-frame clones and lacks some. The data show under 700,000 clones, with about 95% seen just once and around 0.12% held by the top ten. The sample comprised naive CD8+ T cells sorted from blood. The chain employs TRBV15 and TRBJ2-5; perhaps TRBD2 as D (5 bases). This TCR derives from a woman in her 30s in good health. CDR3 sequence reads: CATLYQRTYQETQYF. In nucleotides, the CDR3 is TGTGCCACCCTTTATCAGCGGACGTACCAAGAGACCCAGTACTTC. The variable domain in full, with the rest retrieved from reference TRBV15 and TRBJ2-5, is DAMVIQNPRYQVTQFGKPVTLSCSQTLNHNVMYWYQQKSSQAPKLLFHYYDKDFNNEADTPDNFQSRRPNTSFCFLDIRSPGLGDTAMYLCATLYQRTYQETQYFGPGTRLLVL.